This T cell receptor (beta chain) derives from a study of CD8 T cells in ankylosing spondylitis. The study, taken as a whole, reports: Disease-linked clones reportedly showed significant enrichment in matched ankylosing spondylitis synovial fluid. A TCR beta motif of about 8 highly homologous variants appeared characteristic of ankylosing spondylitis blood. Some motif variants had been reported before (in reactive arthritis synovial fluid and blood). Peripheral blood held disease-linked clones only at relatively low frequency, and these were CD8+.

In making TCR beta libraries, quantitative 5'-RACE with molecular barcodes was used. TCRdb called the 5' RACE reads again in MiXCR, with one record for every CDR3 protein. The sample holds approximately 540,000 distinct CDR3 sequences, about 13% seen once. This CDR3 comprises 15 residues. J was trimmed by 5 bases and V by 2 bases; bases with no gene match: 6. Per the germline V gene, CDR1 is LGHDT and CDR2 is YNNKEL (reference sequence). This clonotype was seen a few times. Its cognate antigen is unknown. The sequencing input was blood, either unsorted or a sorted T cell fraction (not recorded which). The sequence came from a male donor with ankylosing spondylitis. This rearrangement joins TRBV3-1 to TRBJ1-2; 9 bases are a match to TRBD1. CDR3 sequence (DNA): TGTGCCAGCAGCCAATCCCCGGACAGGGGATATGGCTACACCTTC. This codes for CASSQSPDRGYGYTF.